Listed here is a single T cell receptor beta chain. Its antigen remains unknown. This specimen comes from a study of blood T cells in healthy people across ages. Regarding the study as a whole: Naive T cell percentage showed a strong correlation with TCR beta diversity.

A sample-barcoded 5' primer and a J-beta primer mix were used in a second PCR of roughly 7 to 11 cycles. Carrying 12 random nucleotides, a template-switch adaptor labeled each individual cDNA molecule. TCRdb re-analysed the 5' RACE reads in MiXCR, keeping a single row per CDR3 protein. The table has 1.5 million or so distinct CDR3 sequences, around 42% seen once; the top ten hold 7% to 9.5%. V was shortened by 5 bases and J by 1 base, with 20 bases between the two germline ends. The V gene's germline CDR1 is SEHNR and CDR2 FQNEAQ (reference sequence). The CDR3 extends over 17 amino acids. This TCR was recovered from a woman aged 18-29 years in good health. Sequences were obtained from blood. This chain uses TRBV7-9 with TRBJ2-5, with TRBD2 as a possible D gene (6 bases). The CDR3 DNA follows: TGTGCCAGCAGCACCCGCCGTCGGGAGAACTTCCAAGAGACCCAGTACTTC. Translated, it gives CASSTRRRENFQETQYF.